The 16 T cell receptor beta chains reported below all come from one sample, sequenced in a study of blood T cell repertoires in COVID-19. Some clones are missing from TCRdb's copy, which holds only in-frame ones; the method was immunoSEQ multiplex PCR. The table has 360,000 or so clones, roughly nine tenths seen once. What was sequenced was peripheral blood. The receptors derive from a woman between 55 and 75 years old with COVID-19, enrolled during active disease.

Comments on this clone: The same CDR3 can be traced to other DNA sequences in this sample. The chain uses TRBV18 and TRBJ1-1; D unclear. The ends were cut back, 3 bases at V and 0 bases at J, with 5 bases in the middle. The CDR3 loop spans 13 amino acids. Per germline, CDR1 KGHSH and CDR2 LQKENI. The CDR3 DNA reads TGTGCCAGCTCACCCTATATGAACACTGAAGCTTTCTTT. This gives the protein CASSPYMNTEAFF.

V is TRBV19 and J is TRBJ1-2, with D maybe TRBD1 (5 bases). V dropped 6 bases and J dropped 1 base, with 6 bases sitting between them. This CDR3 spans 12 amino acids. The germline gives CDR1 LNHDA, CDR2 SQIVND (reference sequence). DNA of the CDR3: TGTGCCAGTAGGGACAATAACTATGGCTACACCTTC. Amino acid sequence: CASRDNNYGYTF. Complete variable domain (other parts from reference TRBV19 and TRBJ1-2): DGGITQSPKYLFRKEGQNVTLSCEQNLNHDAMYWYRQDPGQGLRLIYYSQIVNDFQKGDIAEGYSVSREKKESFPLTVTSAQKNPTAFYLCASRDNNYGYTFGSGTRLTVV.

The rearrangement joins TRBV3-1 (or the pseudogene TRBV3-2) to TRBJ1-2; D remains ambiguous. The V end lost 0 bases, the J end lost 3 bases, and 11 bases lay between the germline ends. The CDR3 contains 15 residues. CDR1 LGHDT and CDR2 YNNKEL come from the germline V gene (reference sequence). This CDR3 reads CASSQDRNSYYGYTF. The CDR3 DNA reads TGTGCCAGCAGCCAAGATCGAAACAGTTACTATGGCTACACCTTC.

The sample holds one count of this clone. V is TRBV2 and J is TRBJ1-1; 10 bases are shared with TRBD1. This CDR3 has 14 amino acids. V lost 11 bases, J lost 4 bases, and 10 bases stayed unmatched. Germline assignment: CDR1 SNHLY and CDR2 FYNNEI. CDR3 sequence reads: CACLGTGESTEAFF. In DNA, the CDR3 is TGTGCCTGTCTGGGGACAGGGGAGAGCACTGAAGCTTTCTTT.

The chain uses TRBV7-9 and TRBJ1-2; 9 bases line up with TRBD1. CDR3 size: 16 residues. The germline V gene encodes CDR1 SEHNR and CDR2 FQNEAQ (reference sequence). V was pared by 5 bases and J by 3 bases, with 10 bases of the junction left unmatched. The CDR3 bases are TGTGCCAGCAGCCCACCCCTGACAGGGGGTGACTATGGCTACACCTTC. It specifies CASSPPLTGGDYGYTF.

The rearrangement links TRBV2 to TRBJ1-6; 7 positions agree with TRBD1. Germline V CDR1 and CDR2: SNHLY, FYNNEI. J was trimmed by 13 bases and V by 7 bases; bases with no gene match: 7. This CDR3 has 12 residues. CDR3 nucleotides: TGTGCCAGCAACCGAGACAGGGCCCCCCTCCACTTT. The encoded protein is CASNRDRAPLHF.

The V call is TRBV7-9, the J call TRBJ2-7, with 10 nucleotides matching TRBD1. The CDR3 is made up of 14 amino acids. CDR1 and CDR2 (germline): SEHNR, FQNEAQ (reference sequence). The J segment lost 3 bases and the V segment lost 4 bases, leaving 3 bases of the junction unmatched. CDR3 sequence (DNA): TGTGCCAGCAGCTGGGACAGGGGTATCTACGAGCAGTACTTC. This translates into CASSWDRGIYEQYF. The complete variable domain, with remaining parts taken from reference TRBV7-9 and TRBJ2-7, reads DTGVSQNPRHKITKRGQNVTFRCDPISEHNRLYWYRQTLGQGPEFLTYFQNEAQLEKSRLLSDRFSAERPKGSFSTLEIQRTEQGDSAMYLCASSWDRGIYEQYFGPGTRLTVT.

The V and J genes are TRBV7-9 and TRBJ1-5; 9 positions agree with TRBD1. With V trimmed by 1 base and J by 5 bases, 0 bases remained unmatched. This CDR3 is built from 14 residues. The germline V gene encodes CDR1 SEHNR and CDR2 FQNEAQ (reference sequence). This CDR3 is CASSLGTGDQPQHF. The CDR3 bases are TGTGCCAGCAGCTTAGGGACAGGGGATCAGCCCCAGCATTTT.

The rearrangement joins TRBV21-1 to TRBJ1-4; the table's D call, TRBD1, was not checked against the DNA. TRBV21-1 is reported as a pseudogene. This CDR3 spans 15 amino acids. The CDR3 here is CASRLRGGRGEKLFF. The CDR3 region has the DNA TGTGCCAGCAGGTTAAGGGGCGGCCGCGGTGAAAAACTGTTTTTT.

The chain combines TRBV3-1 (or the pseudogene TRBV3-2) with TRBJ2-7; 8 positions match TRBD2. Trimming at V came to 5 bases and at J to 7 bases, leaving 16 bases not matched to a gene. This CDR3 spans 16 amino acids. Germline loops: CDR1 LGHDT, CDR2 YNNKEL (reference sequence). The CDR3 sequence: CASSTRGGTGRGEQYF. The CDR3, as DNA: TGTGCCAGCAGCACCCGCGGGGGGACGGGTCGAGGTGAGCAGTACTTC.

This chain connects TRBV18 to TRBJ1-2, with no clear D. Per the germline V gene, CDR1 is KGHSH and CDR2 is LQKENI. V lost 0 bases and J lost 5, with 10 bases in between. The CDR3 runs 14 residues. Here the CDR3 reads CASSPPARWYGYTF. DNA for the CDR3: TGTGCCAGCTCACCACCGGCCCGTTGGTATGGCTACACCTTC.

J is TRBJ2-1 and V is TRBV5-1, with 8 bases aligning to TRBD2. This CDR3 contains 14 residues. The junction had 5 bases not matched to a gene; V was cut back by 3 bases and J by 6 bases. Germline CDR1 and CDR2: SGHRS and YFSETQ. CDR3 bases: TGCGCCAGCAGCTCCCTCGGGGGGGCCAATGAGCAGTTCTTC. Its translation: CASSSLGGANEQFF.

The rearrangement links TRBV7-2 to TRBJ1-1; no firm D call. The length of the CDR3 is 15 residues. CDR1 and CDR2 (germline): SGHTA, FQGNSA. V was cut by 4 bases and J by 1 base, with 13 bases left in between. The DNA of the CDR3 is TGTGCCAGCAGCTCCGCTGATTCGAGGAACACTGAAGCTTTCTTT. Its translation: CASSSADSRNTEAFF.

The genes are TRBV18 and TRBJ1-1, with D perhaps TRBD1 (6 bases). Trimming left V 6 bases short and J 4 bases short, with 18 bases between. The germline V gene has CDR1 KGHSH and CDR2 LQKENI. The CDR3 has 15 residues. The CDR3 protein is CASSPETGRGTEAFF. CDR3 coding DNA: TGTGCCAGCTCGCCCGAGACAGGCCGGGGCACTGAAGCTTTCTTT. The complete variable domain, with remaining parts taken from reference TRBV18 and TRBJ1-1, reads NAGVMQNPRHLVRRRGQEARLRCSPMKGHSHVYWYRQLPEEGLKFMVYLQKENIIDESGMPKERFSAEFPKEGPSILRIQQVVRGDSAAYFCASSPETGRGTEAFFGQGTRLTVV.

The table lists this clone with a count of one. This chain connects TRBV5-5 to TRBJ1-5, with a tentative D call TRBD1 (6 bases). Germline loops: CDR1 SGHKS, CDR2 YYEKEE (reference sequence). The CDR3 length is 15 residues. V was clipped by 1 base and J by 3 bases, with 11 bases between them. The CDR3 sequence is CASSLLRQDNQPQHF. In nucleotides, the CDR3 is TGTGCCAGCAGCTTGTTAAGACAGGACAATCAGCCCCAGCATTTT.

The chain recombines TRBV19 with TRBJ2-5; D remains ambiguous. Trimming removed 10 bases from V and 1 base from J, with 10 bases in between. The CDR3 is 12 residues long. CDR1 is LNHDA, CDR2 SQIVND, per germline (reference sequence). The CDR3 DNA reads TGTGCCACCGTGCGTTGCCAAGAGACCCAGTACTTC. It translates to CATVRCQETQYF.